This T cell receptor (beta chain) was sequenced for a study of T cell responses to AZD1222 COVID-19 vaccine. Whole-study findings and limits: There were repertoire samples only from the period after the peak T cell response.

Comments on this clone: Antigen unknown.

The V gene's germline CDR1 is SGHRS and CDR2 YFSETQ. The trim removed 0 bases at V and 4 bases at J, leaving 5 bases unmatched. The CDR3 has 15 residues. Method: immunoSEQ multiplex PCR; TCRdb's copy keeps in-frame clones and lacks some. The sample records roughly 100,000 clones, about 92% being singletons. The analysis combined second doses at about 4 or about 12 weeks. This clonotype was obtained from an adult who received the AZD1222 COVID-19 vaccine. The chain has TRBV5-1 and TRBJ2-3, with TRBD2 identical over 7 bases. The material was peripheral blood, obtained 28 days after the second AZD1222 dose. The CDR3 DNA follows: TGCGCCAGCAGCTTGGACCGACTAGCCTCAGATACGCAGTATTTT. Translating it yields CASSLDRLASDTQYF.